This is a list of T cell receptor beta chains from one sample in a study of blood T cell repertoires in COVID-19. TCRdb's table, derived via immunoSEQ multiplex PCR, lists solely in-frame clones and lacks some. The sample holds about 80,000 clones, approximately 82% seen once. Sequenced input: peripheral blood. The receptors derive from a human donor in a cohort sampled during active COVID-19. CDR3s include the opening cysteine and the closing phenylalanine or tryptophan. D genes are given only for firm matches. Clone size is shown for a subset of rows, as once, few, many or a class of expanded clone.

clone_size: .
v_call: TRBV6-1
d_call: .
j_call: TRBJ1-2
cdr3_aa: CASSEGRSYGYTF
cdr3_nt: TGTGCCAGCAGTGAGGGCAGAAGCTATGGCTACACCTTC

clone_size: .
v_call: TRBV30
d_call: TRBD2
j_call: TRBJ2-1
cdr3_aa: CAWRLAGAPEQFF
cdr3_nt: TGTGCCTGGAGGCTAGCGGGCGCCCCCGAGCAGTTCTTC

clone_size: few
v_call: TRBV10-1
d_call: TRBD2
j_call: TRBJ2-2
cdr3_aa: CASSDPSGRVGELFF
cdr3_nt: TGCGCCAGCAGTGATCCTAGCGGGAGAGTCGGGGAGCTGTTTTTT

clone_size: .
v_call: TRBV18
d_call: TRBD2
j_call: TRBJ2-1
cdr3_aa: CASSPLQPGGGTSGTEQFF
cdr3_nt: TGTGCCAGCTCACCATTACAACCGGGAGGGGGGACTAGCGGGACTGAGCAGTTCTTC

clone_size: once
v_call: TRBV23-1
d_call: TRBD1
j_call: TRBJ2-3
cdr3_aa: CASSHIFPGQGGDTQYF
cdr3_nt: TGCGCCAGCAGTCATATCTTCCCGGGACAGGGAGGGGATACGCAGTATTTT

clone_size: .
v_call: TRBV3-1/TRBV3-2
d_call: TRBD2
j_call: TRBJ2-2
cdr3_aa: CASRPPGASGRTGELFF
cdr3_nt: TGTGCCAGCAGGCCCCCGGGGGCTAGCGGGAGAACCGGGGAGCTGTTTTTT

clone_size: .
v_call: TRBV5-1
d_call: .
j_call: TRBJ2-7
cdr3_aa: CASSLFPPAGTQTYEQYF
cdr3_nt: TGCGCCAGCAGCTTGTTCCCCCCGGCCGGGACACAAACCTACGAGCAGTACTTC

clone_size: .
v_call: TRBV15
d_call: .
j_call: TRBJ2-1
cdr3_aa: CATSSRGYSSYNEQFF
cdr3_nt: TGTGCCACCAGCAGTCGGGGGTACAGCTCCTACAATGAGCAGTTCTTC

clone_size: .
v_call: TRBV5-5
d_call: .
j_call: TRBJ2-2
cdr3_aa: CASSPLGRGSGTGELFF
cdr3_nt: TGTGCCAGCAGCCCCCTCGGAAGGGGGAGTGGCACCGGGGAGCTGTTTTTT

clone_size: .
v_call: TRBV27
d_call: .
j_call: TRBJ1-6
cdr3_aa: CASSLFGRGGNSPLHF
cdr3_nt: TGTGCCAGCAGTTTATTCGGTCGTGGGGGGAATTCACCCCTCCACTTT

clone_size: .
v_call: TRBV6-5
d_call: .
j_call: TRBJ1-2
cdr3_aa: CASSYQGDYGYTF
cdr3_nt: TGTGCCAGCAGTTACCAGGGCGACTATGGCTACACCTTC

clone_size: .
v_call: TRBV5-4
d_call: TRBD2
j_call: TRBJ2-3
cdr3_aa: CASSSGRREGTDTQYF
cdr3_nt: TGTGCCAGCAGCTCCGGTCGGCGGGAGGGCACAGATACGCAGTATTTT

clone_size: .
v_call: TRBV19
d_call: .
j_call: TRBJ2-7
cdr3_aa: CASSKGHPSEQYF
cdr3_nt: TGTGCCAGTAGTAAGGGACATCCCAGCGAGCAGTACTTC

clone_size: .
v_call: TRBV7-2
d_call: TRBD2
j_call: TRBJ2-7
cdr3_aa: CASSLWVAGSYEQYF
cdr3_nt: TGTGCCAGCAGCTTATGGGTAGCGGGCTCCTACGAGCAGTACTTC

clone_size: .
v_call: TRBV5-1
d_call: .
j_call: TRBJ2-7
cdr3_aa: CASSLVSGSSYEQYF
cdr3_nt: TGCGCCAGCAGCTTGGTCAGCGGAAGCTCCTACGAGCAGTACTTC

clone_size: .
v_call: TRBV11-2
d_call: .
j_call: TRBJ1-4
cdr3_aa: CASSTSQGILEKLFF
cdr3_nt: TGTGCCAGCAGCACATCACAGGGAATACTTGAAAAACTGTTTTTT

clone_size: .
v_call: TRBV2
d_call: TRBD2
j_call: TRBJ2-5
cdr3_aa: CASSGLAGVRETQYF
cdr3_nt: TGTGCCAGCAGTGGACTAGCGGGAGTAAGAGAGACCCAGTACTTC

clone_size: .
v_call: TRBV5-5
d_call: .
j_call: TRBJ2-7
cdr3_aa: CASSSDKGPNEQYF
cdr3_nt: TGTGCCAGCAGCTCCGATAAGGGGCCGAACGAGCAGTACTTC

clone_size: .
v_call: TRBV28
d_call: TRBD2
j_call: TRBJ2-7
cdr3_aa: CASSFHLAVLSYEQYF
cdr3_nt: TGTGCCAGCAGTTTTCACCTAGCGGTTCTTTCCTACGAGCAGTACTTC

clone_size: .
v_call: TRBV28
d_call: TRBD1
j_call: TRBJ1-6
cdr3_aa: CASSPRQGASSPLHF
cdr3_nt: TGTGCCAGCAGTCCTCGACAGGGCGCAAGTTCACCCCTCCACTTT

clone_size: .
v_call: TRBV15
d_call: .
j_call: TRBJ2-3
cdr3_aa: CATSTRGQYF
cdr3_nt: TGTGCCACCAGCACCAGGGGGCAGTATTTT

clone_size: .
v_call: TRBV5-6
d_call: TRBD1
j_call: TRBJ1-4
cdr3_aa: CASSSPKGQRYEKLFF
cdr3_nt: TGTGCCAGCAGCTCCCCTAAGGGACAGCGATATGAAAAACTGTTTTTT

clone_size: .
v_call: TRBV24-1
d_call: .
j_call: TRBJ2-2
cdr3_aa: CATSDLAPGAVGELFF
cdr3_nt: TGTGCCACCAGTGATCTCGCCCCAGGGGCGGTCGGGGAGCTGTTTTTT

clone_size: .
v_call: TRBV7-2
d_call: TRBD1
j_call: TRBJ1-2
cdr3_aa: CASSLAVTGGRYGYTF
cdr3_nt: TGTGCCAGCAGCTTAGCAGTGACAGGGGGACGCTATGGCTACACCTTC

clone_size: .
v_call: TRBV5-4
d_call: .
j_call: TRBJ2-6
cdr3_aa: CASSLISPSVLTF
cdr3_nt: TGTGCCAGCAGCTTAATTTCCCCTTCCGTCCTGACTTTC

clone_size: .
v_call: TRBV15
d_call: TRBD2
j_call: TRBJ2-7
cdr3_aa: CATSRDTSGVYEQYF
cdr3_nt: TGTGCCACCAGCAGAGATACTAGCGGGGTCTACGAGCAGTACTTC

clone_size: .
v_call: TRBV5-1
d_call: TRBD1
j_call: TRBJ1-4
cdr3_aa: CASSPTGGQEKLFF
cdr3_nt: TGCGCCAGCAGCCCGACAGGGGGCCAAGAAAAACTGTTTTTT

clone_size: .
v_call: TRBV28
d_call: TRBD2
j_call: TRBJ2-7
cdr3_aa: CASSLSPPGGPGEQYF
cdr3_nt: TGTGCCAGCAGTTTATCCCCTCCGGGAGGGCCGGGGGAGCAGTACTTC

clone_size: few
v_call: TRBV7-3
d_call: TRBD1
j_call: TRBJ2-7
cdr3_aa: CASSLRQGGEQYF
cdr3_nt: TGTGCCAGCAGCTTAAGACAGGGTGGCGAGCAGTACTTC

clone_size: .
v_call: TRBV11-3
d_call: TRBD1
j_call: TRBJ1-1
cdr3_aa: CASSLGVGTGPTEAFF
cdr3_nt: TGTGCCAGCAGCTTAGGAGTTGGGACAGGGCCCACTGAAGCTTTCTTT

clone_size: .
v_call: TRBV4-2
d_call: .
j_call: TRBJ1-4
cdr3_aa: CASSQVSQGFGEKLFF
cdr3_nt: TGTGCCAGCAGCCAAGTCTCGCAGGGGTTTGGAGAAAAACTGTTTTTT

clone_size: .
v_call: TRBV3-1/TRBV3-2
d_call: .
j_call: TRBJ2-7
cdr3_aa: CASSQDWTNLGEQYF
cdr3_nt: TGTGCCAGCAGCCAAGATTGGACTAATCTCGGCGAGCAGTACTTC

clone_size: once
v_call: TRBV5-1
d_call: .
j_call: TRBJ1-4
cdr3_aa: CASSPEGGRPNEKLFF
cdr3_nt: TGCGCCAGCAGCCCGGAGGGCGGGCGACCTAATGAAAAACTGTTTTTT

clone_size: .
v_call: TRBV20-1
d_call: .
j_call: TRBJ2-3
cdr3_aa: CSASLGRPTDTQYF
cdr3_nt: TGCAGTGCTAGTCTGGGGAGGCCTACAGATACGCAGTATTTT

clone_size: .
v_call: TRBV28
d_call: TRBD2
j_call: TRBJ2-7
cdr3_aa: CASSTSSGKYF
cdr3_nt: TGTGCCAGCAGCACCTCTAGCGGGAAGTACTTC

clone_size: .
v_call: TRBV2
d_call: .
j_call: TRBJ1-1
cdr3_aa: CASRDRMNTEAFF
cdr3_nt: TGTGCCAGCAGGGACAGAATGAACACTGAAGCTTTCTTT

clone_size: .
v_call: TRBV10-3
d_call: TRBD1
j_call: TRBJ2-5
cdr3_aa: CAISTRDRGQETQYF
cdr3_nt: TGTGCCATCAGCACCCGGGACAGGGGTCAAGAGACCCAGTACTTC

clone_size: .
v_call: TRBV6-1
d_call: .
j_call: TRBJ2-7
cdr3_aa: CASSDESRRIGTYEQYF
cdr3_nt: TGTGCCAGCAGTGACGAATCCAGGCGCATTGGTACCTACGAGCAGTACTTC

clone_size: .
v_call: TRBV7-7
d_call: .
j_call: TRBJ2-5
cdr3_aa: CASSPVEGPETQYF
cdr3_nt: TGTGCCAGCAGCCCAGTGGAGGGCCCAGAGACCCAGTACTTC